The rows below give T cell receptor beta chains drawn from one sample of a study of T cell responses to AZD1222 COVID-19 vaccine. This table comes from immunoSEQ multiplex PCR, and its TCRdb copy is limited to in-frame clones, with some not included. In the table there are approximately 120,000 clones, 70% to 85% of which are singletons. Sequencing used peripheral blood, obtained 28 days after the second AZD1222 dose. These receptors were obtained from an adult who received the AZD1222 COVID-19 vaccine. Both conserved end residues are part of each CDR3. The D gene is left open where the match is weak. Clone size, where shown, is once, few, many, or a class for clones that have expanded.

V	J	D	size	CDR3	DNA
TRBV18	TRBJ1-4	TRBD1	NA	CASSPLEGQGNEKLFF	TGTGCCAGCTCACCACTGGAGGGACAGGGGAATGAAAAACTGTTTTTT
TRBV7-9	TRBJ1-6	NA	NA	CASSLGGHSPLHF	TGTGCCAGCAGCTTAGGCGGGCATTCACCCCTCCACTTT
TRBV10-2	TRBJ1-1	NA	NA	CASSDERGWSTEAFF	TGCGCCAGCAGTGACGAGAGGGGATGGTCCACTGAAGCTTTCTTT
TRBV7-2	TRBJ1-5	TRBD1	once	CASSLTNRGQPQHF	TGTGCCAGCAGCTTAACAAACAGGGGACAGCCCCAGCATTTT
TRBV7-8	TRBJ2-1	NA	NA	CASSKGERSYNEQFF	TGTGCCAGCAGCAAAGGGGAAAGGTCCTACAATGAGCAGTTCTTC
TRBV5-1	TRBJ1-4	TRBD1	NA	CASSWTGSSNEKLFF	TGCGCCAGCAGCTGGACAGGTAGCTCTAATGAAAAACTGTTTTTT
TRBV18	TRBJ2-7	NA	NA	CASSPWPLLRTAKPEQYF	TGTGCCAGCTCACCATGGCCCCTTCTCCGGACAGCCAAGCCCGAGCAGTACTTC
TRBV3-1/TRBV3-2	TRBJ1-1	NA	NA	CATRRGPNTEAFF	TGTGCCACGCGGAGGGGCCCGAACACTGAAGCTTTCTTT
TRBV7-2	TRBJ2-7	TRBD1	NA	CASSSDRELRSYEQYF	TGTGCCAGCAGCTCCGACAGGGAATTGAGGTCCTACGAGCAGTACTTC
TRBV7-2	TRBJ1-4	NA	NA	CASSPAGASSEKLFF	TGTGCCAGCAGCCCCGCCGGGGCGAGCAGTGAAAAACTGTTTTTT
TRBV12-3/TRBV12-4	TRBJ1-1	TRBD1	NA	CASSDREYTEAFF	TGTGCCAGCAGTGACAGGGAGTACACTGAAGCTTTCTTT
TRBV2	TRBJ2-3	NA	NA	CASNGQELPAGTQYF	TGTGCCAGCAACGGACAGGAACTCCCCGCGGGGACGCAGTATTTT
TRBV5-1	TRBJ2-7	NA	NA	CASSPEGVGWNEQYF	TGCGCCAGCAGCCCGGAGGGAGTCGGTTGGAACGAGCAGTACTTC
TRBV29-1	TRBJ1-2	NA	NA	CSVEDRQANYGYTF	TGCAGCGTTGAAGACAGGCAGGCTAACTATGGCTACACCTTC
TRBV28	TRBJ2-1	NA	NA	CASSSASYNEQFF	TGTGCCAGCAGTTCAGCTTCCTACAATGAGCAGTTCTTC
TRBV5-6	TRBJ2-7	NA	NA	CASSLVPPYSYEQYF	TGTGCCAGCAGCTTGGTGCCACCGTACTCCTACGAGCAGTACTTC
TRBV27	TRBJ2-5	NA	NA	CASSYLAGKETQYF	TGTGCCAGCAGTTACCTAGCTGGGAAAGAGACCCAGTACTTC
TRBV3-1/TRBV3-2	TRBJ2-7	NA	NA	CASSQVPGTPYEQYF	TGTGCCAGCAGCCAAGTTCCGGGGACCCCCTACGAGCAGTACTTC
TRBV21-1	TRBJ1-3	NA	NA	CASSKAGRGAGNTIYF	TGTGCCAGCAGCAAAGCCGGGCGGGGAGCTGGAAACACCATATATTTT
TRBV24-1	TRBJ1-1	NA	NA	CATRGIQGATEAFF	TGTGCCACCAGGGGGATACAGGGTGCCACTGAAGCTTTCTTT
TRBV9	TRBJ2-6	NA	NA	CASSVSGANVLTF	TGTGCCAGCAGCGTTAGTGGGGCCAACGTCCTGACTTTC
TRBV7-8	TRBJ2-5	NA	NA	CASSLEHGRGETQYF	TGTGCCAGCAGCCTGGAACATGGCAGGGGAGAGACCCAGTACTTC
TRBV11-2	TRBJ2-5	NA	NA	CASSLVLRETQYF	TGTGCCAGCAGCTTAGTCCTCCGGGAGACCCAGTACTTC
TRBV11-2	TRBJ1-2	TRBD1	NA	CASSSKTGDSSNYGYTF	TGTGCCAGCAGCTCTAAGACAGGGGATTCCTCTAACTATGGCTACACCTTC
TRBV24-1	TRBJ2-5	TRBD1	NA	CATSPNSGQGLQETQYF	TGTGCCACCAGCCCAAATTCGGGACAGGGCCTTCAAGAGACCCAGTACTTC
TRBV30	TRBJ1-5	NA	NA	CAWSVGGTSNQPQHF	TGTGCCTGGAGTGTGGGAGGCACGAGCAATCAGCCCCAGCATTTT
TRBV7-6	TRBJ1-1	NA	NA	CASSLEMNTEAFF	TGTGCCAGCAGCTTAGAGATGAACACTGAAGCTTTCTTT
TRBV4-1	TRBJ2-7	NA	NA	CASSQEDSYYEQYF	TGCGCCAGCAGCCAAGAGGACAGTTACTACGAGCAGTACTTC